This TCR beta chain was profiled in a study of blood T cell repertoires in COVID-19. Looking at the study overall: COVID-19 samples, acute and convalescent, were from the United States, Italy and Spain. PBMCs, B-cell-depleted T cells, or T cells were the source of the cDNA or gDNA that made up the material.

It was during active infection that Seattle patients were enrolled and then longitudinally followed. Source study methods: It was from reference gene primer amplification that nucleated cell counts were estimated. Measured with immunoSEQ multiplex PCR; TCRdb has only the in-frame clones, and not every one. The V and J calls and clone size come from that table; D and trimming were worked out from the DNA. The sample records over 150,000 clones, around 83% being singletons. The sequenced sample consisted of peripheral blood. The TCR comes from an older woman with COVID-19, enrolled during active disease.

Here the CDR3 DNA reads TGTGCCAGCAGCCCCGGGTTTGTCGAGCGGGAGATGACAGATACGCAGTATTTT. Encoded protein: CASSPGFVEREMTDTQYF. The chain couples TRBV9 to TRBJ2-3; 8 bases fit TRBD2. With 4 bases clipped from V and 3 bases from J, the junction kept 16 bases outside the gene matches. The CDR3 runs to 18 residues. In germline, CDR1 is SGDLS, CDR2 YYNGEE.